The 6 T cell receptor beta chains below all came from one sample that was sequenced in a study of OX40 agonist ivuxolimab in advanced cancers. Method: immunoSEQ multiplex PCR; TCRdb's copy keeps in-frame clones and lacks some. There are about 93,000 clones in the sample; 90% to 95% occur only once, and roughly 2.6% lies in the top ten. Material: CD4+ or CD8+ T cells sorted from blood, obtained in a trial of the OX40 agonist ivuxolimab. These receptors were taken from an adult with an advanced solid tumor such as melanoma, head and neck, liver or kidney cancer.

This rearrangement joins TRBV5-6 to TRBJ1-1; 9 bases are shared with TRBD1. Germline assignment: CDR1 SGHDT and CDR2 YYEEEE. CDR3 length equals 15 residues. V lost 3 bases to trimming and J lost 4 bases; unmatched junction nucleotides: 7. CDR3 sequence (DNA): TGTGCCAGCAGCTCGGGACAGGGATGGAGCACTGAAGCTTTCTTT. Translated, it gives CASSSGQGWSTEAFF.

The chain has TRBV7-3 and TRBJ2-7; D possibly matches TRBD1 or TRBD2 (5 bases each). This CDR3 contains 13 residues. In germline, CDR1 is SGHTA, CDR2 FQGTGA. The V end was cut by 0 bases, the J end by 2 bases, with 5 bases between. CDR3 residues: CASSLTGAYEQYF. CDR3 coding DNA: TGTGCCAGCAGCTTAACGGGGGCCTACGAGCAGTACTTC.

CDR3 sequence: CASSLERPNTEAFF. DNA for the CDR3: TGTGCCAGCAGCTTAGAACGCCCGAACACTGAAGCTTTCTTT. The chain employs TRBV7-9 and TRBJ1-1; no clear D gene. The germline V gene encodes CDR1 SEHNR and CDR2 FQNEAQ (reference sequence). Between the trimmed V and J ends, which lost 1 base and 1 base, there was a span of 7 bases. CDR3 length: 14 residues.

The genes are TRBV4-3 and TRBJ2-1; no firm D call. CDR1 and CDR2 from the germline V gene are LGHNA and YSLEER. This CDR3 region has 14 residues. V was shortened by 8 bases and J by 1 base, with 12 bases between the two germline ends. CDR3 residues: CASGNSESYNEQFF. The CDR3 coding sequence is TGCGCCAGCGGTAACAGTGAATCCTACAATGAGCAGTTCTTC.

To note about this clone: A junction boundary mismatches the germline segment, possibly from a read error. CDR3 nucleotide sequence: TGTGCTAGCAGCTTACTGGAGGAAAACGAGCAGTACTTC. Translation: CASSLLEENEQYF. The rearrangement joins TRBV7-7 to TRBJ2-7; D is possibly TRBD2 (5 bases). Germline CDR1 SSHAT, CDR2 FNYEAQ (reference sequence). The CDR3 loop spans 13 amino acids.

In this sample, this clone turned up once. This chain uses TRBV27 with TRBJ1-1; tentatively, D is TRBD1 (5 bases). The germline V gene encodes CDR1 MNHEY and CDR2 SMNVEV (reference sequence). Trimming shortened V by 3 bases and J by 4 bases, and 12 bases separated the two germline ends. The CDR3 totals 14 residues. CDR3 sequence reads: CASSFVAGSTEAFF. The CDR3, as DNA: TGTGCCAGCAGTTTTGTAGCAGGGAGCACTGAAGCTTTCTTT.